Sequencing of this TCR beta chain was carried out in a study of shared clonotypes between healthy human individuals. Clones were sequenced by immunoSEQ multiplex PCR, and TCRdb holds only the in-frame ones, with some missing. The profile shows 330,000 or so clones, approximately 74% of them singletons. The CDR3 runs to 15 residues. V lost 4 bases to trimming and J lost 3 bases; unmatched junction nucleotides: 11. Per germline, CDR1 SQVTM and CDR2 ANQGSEA. Every donor was a Caucasian adult from Nashville, Tennessee. J is TRBJ1-1 and V is TRBV29-1, with 7 bases identical to TRBD1. The receptor's source is a man aged 25 to 45 in good health. Specimen: memory CD4+ T cells sorted from blood. Subset noted: CD45RA-negative fraction. The CDR3 loop reads CSVVGGGDSYTEAFF. For the CDR3, the DNA is TGCAGCGTTGTAGGAGGGGGCGATTCCTACACTGAAGCTTTCTTT.